This is a list of T cell receptor beta chains from one sample in a study of T-cell reconstitution after alpha-beta-depleted transplantation in children. Using its own MiXCR run on the PCR reads, TCRdb lists one record per CDR3 protein. The table shows 250,000 to 350,000 distinct CDR3 sequences, with more than 20% occurring only once. Source: PBMCs, mostly from graft donor cells, taken 180 days after TCRalphabeta/CD19-depleted stem cell transplant. All receptors come from a male patient between 5 and 17 years old who had a stem cell transplant for acute lymphoblastic leukemia, so the T cells may come from the graft donor. The conserved cysteine and the conserved F or W are not part of the CDR3 here.

J,V,CDR3
TRBJ1-4,TRBV4-1,ASSQAPPPTRNNEKLF
TRBJ2-2,TRBV20-1,SAPRTSGRVTGELF
TRBJ2-1,TRBV18,ASSPLTLTGEQF
TRBJ2-1,TRBV7-9,ASSYQSYSDEQF
TRBJ2-1,TRBV27,ASSSPLLAGGPNEQF
TRBJ2-5,TRBV5-1,ASTPTVAETQY
TRBJ2-4,TRBV12-5,ASGLTRRGKNIQY
TRBJ2-1,TRBV12-3/TRBV12-4,ASTSTSGSLNEQF
TRBJ2-3,TRBV3-1,ASSQGASGSLTDTQY
TRBJ1-2,TRBV5-6,ASSYLQGMRYGYT
TRBJ2-7,TRBV30,ASGLGEQY
TRBJ2-5,TRBV12-3/TRBV12-4,ASSPWVTQY
TRBJ2-2,TRBV7-3,ASGHRPAGDPGELF
TRBJ2-7,TRBV4-1,ASSQMTLVQY
TRBJ2-1,TRBV2,ASRLVTEQF
TRBJ2-2,TRBV5-1,ASSGLAGVGTGELF
TRBJ2-1,TRBV15,ATKEGGGFSYNEQF
TRBJ2-7,TRBV5-4,ASSLDWGALAGASYEQY
TRBJ2-7,TRBV6-1,AIRPRDRAYEQY
TRBJ1-5,TRBV29-1,SVGHGGQPQH
TRBJ2-3,TRBV10-1,ASIDRSLTDTQY
TRBJ1-1,TRBV12-3/TRBV12-4,ASSLMAAVNTEAF
TRBJ2-7,TRBV14,ASTTTGGSYEQY
TRBJ2-7,TRBV3-1,ASSKQVPDMEQY
TRBJ2-2,TRBV19,ASTDRGNTGELF
TRBJ2-7,TRBV3-1,ASRRTGGEQY
TRBJ2-7,TRBV7-2,ASSKDRSYEQY
TRBJ1-6,TRBV7-7,ASRKQGGTLH
TRBJ1-3,TRBV10-3,AISETSFSGNTIY
TRBJ2-7,TRBV20-1,SARTSGIRVDEQY
TRBJ2-7,TRBV24-1,ATSDLGREGYEQY
TRBJ2-2,TRBV5-1,ASNLGQGAPGTGELF
TRBJ2-1,TRBV7-6,ASSPGTRPGNEQF
TRBJ2-2,TRBV12-3/TRBV12-4,ASRGVYTGELF
TRBJ1-1,TRBV19,ASSIQGAPAWAF
TRBJ1-1,TRBV6-5,ASTLQGNTEAF
TRBJ1-2,TRBV5-1,ASSLSGRVGGYT